The 23 T cell receptor beta chains below were found in one sample sequenced in a study of blood T cell repertoires in COVID-19. Method: immunoSEQ multiplex PCR; TCRdb's copy keeps in-frame clones and lacks some. The profile shows about 170,000 clones, around 82% of them singletons. The specimen sequenced was peripheral blood. The source is a human donor with acute or convalescent COVID-19. The donor label of this sample is uncertain.

This sequence joins TRBV11-2 and TRBJ2-3; possibly TRBD2 for D (6 bases). V dropped 6 bases and J dropped 0 bases, with 16 bases sitting between them. This CDR3 region has 16 residues. Looked up from germline, CDR1 is SGHAT and CDR2 is FQNNGV. The CDR3: CASSPEGRISTDTQYF. The CDR3 DNA sequence: TGTGCCAGCAGTCCAGAAGGGAGGATTAGCACAGATACGCAGTATTTT.

This clone occurred a few times. The chain has TRBV5-1 and TRBJ1-5; TRBD1 matches 7 bases. This CDR3 is built from 15 residues. CDR1 SGHRS and CDR2 YFSETQ come from the germline V gene. J gave up 6 bases and V 4 bases, and 10 bases lay outside the gene matches. CDR3 sequence reads: CASSPGGTGVQPQHF. The CDR3 DNA reads TGCGCCAGCAGCCCTGGAGGTACAGGGGTTCAGCCCCAGCATTTT.

J is TRBJ2-3 and V is TRBV5-5, with TRBD2 identical over 9 bases. This CDR3 region has 15 residues. The junction had 10 bases not matched to a gene; V was cut back by 3 bases and J by 8 bases. Germline-derived CDR1 and CDR2 are SGHKS and YYEKEE (reference sequence). This CDR3 reads CASSSGLAGGGTQYF. Written as DNA, the CDR3 is TGTGCCAGCAGCTCGGGACTAGCTGGGGGAGGTACGCAGTATTTT. The full variable domain, in which reference TRBV5-5 and TRBJ2-3 provide the parts outside the CDR3, is DAGVTQSPTHLIKTRGQQVTLRCSPISGHKSVSWYQQVLGQGPQFIFQYYEKEERGRGNFPDRFSARQFPNYSSELNVNALLLGDSALYLCASSSGLAGGGTQYFGPGTRLTVL.

The chain carries TRBV30 and TRBJ2-3, with D maybe TRBD1 (6 bases). Germline values: CDR1 GTSNPN, CDR2 SVGIG (reference sequence). Trimming pared 3 bases from V and 0 bases from J, leaving 13 bases between. The CDR3 contains 15 residues. For the CDR3, the DNA is TGTGCCTGGAGGGCAGGGGTCTTAAGCACAGATACGCAGTATTTT. Protein product: CAWRAGVLSTDTQYF. Together with reference TRBV30 and TRBJ2-3, the CDR3 gives the full variable domain: SQTIHQWPATLVQPVGSPLSLECTVEGTSNPNLYWYRQAAGRGLQLLFYSVGIGQISSEVPQNLSASRPQDRQFILSSKKLLLSDSGFYLCAWRAGVLSTDTQYFGPGTRLTVL.

This chain uses TRBV5-1 with TRBJ2-7; TRBD2 matches 10 bases. V lost 0 bases and J lost 0; bases outside the gene matches: 12. The length of the CDR3 is 19 residues. The germline gives CDR1 SGHRS, CDR2 YFSETQ. The CDR3 DNA reads TGCGCCAGCAGCTTGGACGTGAGGACTAGCGGAAGGAGCTCCTACGAGCAGTACTTC. Translated: CASSLDVRTSGRSSYEQYF.

The sample holds a few counts of this clone. V and J are TRBV4-1 and TRBJ1-2; TRBD1 matches at 9 bases. V shed 2 bases and J 4 bases; nucleotides not matched to a gene: 5. The CDR3 covers 15 residues. Germline CDR1 is MGHRA and CDR2 is YSYEKL. CDR3 in DNA: TGCGCCAGCAGCCAACCGGGACAGGGCCTCTATGGCTACACCTTC. Translation gives CASSQPGQGLYGYTF.

The genes are TRBV11-2 and TRBJ1-3; 9 nucleotides match TRBD1. The CDR3 extends over 16 amino acids. V lost 2 bases to trimming and J lost 2 bases; unmatched junction nucleotides: 4. Germline V CDR1 and CDR2: SGHAT, FQNNGV. The CDR3 nucleotides are TGTGCCAGCAGCTTACCCCGGACAGGGGCTGGAAACACCATATATTTT. This translates into CASSLPRTGAGNTIYF.

This rearrangement joins TRBV7-2 to TRBJ2-7, with 9 bases fitting TRBD2. The CDR3 has 14 amino acids. Per germline, CDR1 SGHTA and CDR2 FQGNSA. Trimming removed 5 bases from V and 6 bases from J; junction bases left unmatched: 8. The DNA for the CDR3 is TGTGCCAGCAGCATACCGGGACTAGCTTTCGAGCAGTACTTC. This codes for CASSIPGLAFEQYF.

The chain uses TRBV7-2 and TRBJ2-1; 9 bases match TRBD1. Germline CDR1 SGHTA, CDR2 FQGNSA. J was trimmed by 8 bases and V by 5 bases; bases with no gene match: 7. This CDR3 contains 14 residues. CDR3 region: CASSARTGEDEQFF. In nucleotides, the CDR3 is TGTGCCAGCAGCGCGCGGACAGGGGAGGATGAGCAGTTCTTC.

The rearrangement joins TRBV7-8 to TRBJ1-1, with TRBD1 matching 7 bases. Germline V CDR1 and CDR2: SGHVS, FQNEAQ. V lost 5 bases and J lost 1; bases outside the gene matches: 4. The length of the CDR3 is 14 residues. This CDR3 reads CASSPRQGNTEAFF. CDR3 coding DNA: TGTGCCAGCAGCCCCCGACAGGGGAACACTGAAGCTTTCTTT.

The chain uses TRBV20-1 and TRBJ1-4; the D is unclear. Trimming left V 5 bases short and J 5 bases short, with 3 bases between. Germline V gene data show CDR1 as DFQATT and CDR2 as SNEGSKA (reference sequence). CDR3 length equals 10 residues. DNA for the CDR3: TGCAGTGCTTTAAATGAAAAACTGTTTTTT. Translating it yields CSALNEKLFF.

This clone has a handful of counts. This sequence joins TRBV28 and TRBJ1-5; 10 bases are a match to TRBD1. V trimming: 6 bases; J trimming: 4 bases; junction bases outside the gene matches: 9. The CDR3 is 16 amino acids. Per germline, CDR1 MDHEN and CDR2 SYDVKM. CDR3 sequence reads: CASRTPSDRGNQPQHF. CDR3 DNA sequence: TGTGCCAGCAGAACCCCCTCGGACAGGGGGAATCAGCCCCAGCATTTT.

CDR3 sequence: CASRRTENTEAFF. In DNA, the CDR3 is TGTGCCAGCAGGCGGACAGAGAACACTGAAGCTTTCTTT. The chain uses TRBV25-1 and TRBJ1-1; possibly TRBD1 for D (6 bases). The length of the CDR3 is 13 residues. From germline, CDR1 is MGHDK and CDR2 SYGVNS. V gave up 6 bases and J gave up 1 base, with 9 bases separating them.

This clone was seen only once. J is TRBJ1-6 and V is TRBV12-3 or TRBV12-4; D is perhaps TRBD1 (5 bases). The CDR3 extends over 12 amino acids. The germline V and J ends were trimmed by 6 bases and 10 bases, with 10 bases remaining between them. CDR3 sequence reads: CASRTAGSPLHF. The CDR3 bases are TGTGCCAGCAGGACCGCAGGGTCACCCCTCCACTTT.

The table lists this clone with a few counts. J is TRBJ2-7 and V is TRBV28; TRBD2 matches 7 bases. The CDR3 loop spans 14 amino acids. The V gene end was trimmed by 4 bases and the J gene end by 7 bases; junction bases not matched to a gene: 10. Germline V gene lookup returns CDR1 MDHEN and CDR2 SYDVKM. CDR3 coding DNA: TGTGCCAGCAGTTCGGGACTATCCTTAGGGGAGCAGTACTTC. Translated, it gives CASSSGLSLGEQYF.

This clone showed up just a few times. The gene calls are TRBV5-6 and TRBJ2-2; 7 bases map to TRBD2. Germline lookup yields CDR1 SGHDT and CDR2 YYEEEE. The CDR3 extends over 14 amino acids. V lost 1 base to trimming and J lost 5 bases; unmatched junction nucleotides: 2. The CDR3 bases are TGTGCCAGCAGCTTGCCTAGCGGTACCGGGGAGCTGTTTTTT. As protein: CASSLPSGTGELFF.

The rearrangement links TRBV29-1 to TRBJ2-5, with 10 bases fitting TRBD2. CDR1 and CDR2 from the germline V gene are SQVTM and ANQGSEA. This CDR3 comprises 13 residues. The J segment lost 3 bases and the V segment lost 3 bases, leaving 1 base of the junction unmatched. CDR3 DNA: TGCAGCGTTGACGGGACTAGCGAAGAGACCCAGTACTTC. The encoded protein is CSVDGTSEETQYF.

The chain links TRBV9 to TRBJ2-7; 8 nucleotides align to TRBD2. The CDR3 runs to 15 residues. The junction had 6 bases not matched to a gene; V was cut back by 0 bases and J by 4 bases. Germline loops: CDR1 SGDLS, CDR2 YYNGEE. The CDR3 loop reads CASSVGTSKTYEQYF. The CDR3 nucleotides read TGTGCCAGCAGCGTAGGGACTAGCAAAACGTACGAGCAGTACTTC.

This clone was recorded a few times. The chain employs TRBV12-1 and TRBJ2-7; TRBD1, the D gene given by the table, was not confirmed from the DNA. TRBV12-1 is listed as a pseudogene. The CDR3 contains 15 residues. The CDR3 DNA reads TGTGCCAGCAGCTCAGGTCCAGGGCCTTCGGAAGAGCAGTACTTC. It codes for CASSSGPGPSEEQYF.

The chain couples TRBV5-1 to TRBJ1-5; D might be TRBD1 (6 bases). The length of the CDR3 is 15 residues. Trimming cost V 0 bases and J 4 bases, with 11 bases left between them. Germline V gives CDR1 SGHRS, CDR2 YFSETQ. CDR3 nucleotides: TGCGCCAGCAGCTTGGACGGACAGACGAATCAGCCCCAGCATTTT. This sequence encodes CASSLDGQTNQPQHF.

This chain links TRBV27 with TRBJ2-1; TRBD2 agrees at 7 bases. Germline CDR1 MNHEY, CDR2 SMNVEV (reference sequence). Trimming removed 4 bases from V and 3 bases from J; junction bases left unmatched: 6. This CDR3 region has 15 residues. The CDR3 DNA reads TGTGCCAGCAGTTCATACCGGGACTACTACAATGAGCAGTTCTTC. This codes for CASSSYRDYYNEQFF.

The CDR3 DNA is TGTGCCTGGAATACAGGGAACAGCAATCAGCCCCAGCATTTT. Translation gives CAWNTGNSNQPQHF. The J gene is TRBJ1-5, the V gene TRBV30; D perhaps matches TRBD1 (6 bases). Trimming shortened V by 4 bases and J by 1 base, and 11 bases separated the two germline ends. The CDR3 extends over 14 amino acids. The germline gives CDR1 GTSNPN, CDR2 SVGIG (reference sequence).

This clone has more than one count but fewer than ten. V is TRBV29-1 and J is TRBJ1-3; D perhaps matches TRBD1 (6 bases). The CDR3 is 15 amino acids. Trimming took off 7 bases at V and 2 bases at J, with 18 bases between the two ends. Germline loops: CDR1 SQVTM, CDR2 ANQGSEA. The CDR3 DNA reads TGCAGCGCTAGGGACCGAGAGGGGGCTGGAAACACCATATATTTT. This sequence encodes CSARDREGAGNTIYF.